This is a list of T cell receptor beta chains from one sample in a study of OX40 agonist ivuxolimab in advanced cancers. Assay: immunoSEQ multiplex PCR; the TCRdb copy retains only in-frame clones and omits some. This table holds approximately 64,000 clones, 85% found once. The sequencing used CD4+ or CD8+ T cells sorted from blood, collected in a trial of the OX40 agonist ivuxolimab. These receptors came from an adult with an advanced solid tumor such as melanoma, head and neck, liver or kidney cancer. CDR3s include the opening cysteine and the closing phenylalanine or tryptophan. Clone size is stated in some rows and not others, as once, few, many or a class when expanded.

v_call: TRBV6-5; j_call: TRBJ2-1; clone_size: NA; cdr3_aa: CASRPHRSSYNEQFF
v_call: TRBV25-1; j_call: TRBJ2-7; clone_size: NA; cdr3_aa: CASSESPLEYEQYF
v_call: TRBV5-1; j_call: TRBJ2-3; clone_size: NA; cdr3_aa: CASSSLDNTDTQYF
v_call: TRBV5-5; j_call: TRBJ1-5; clone_size: NA; cdr3_aa: CASSLNRNRQPQHF
v_call: TRBV7-3; j_call: TRBJ2-5; clone_size: NA; cdr3_aa: CASSSTGGQETQYF
v_call: TRBV10-2; j_call: TRBJ2-7; clone_size: once; cdr3_aa: CASYSIGETEWYEQYF
v_call: TRBV6-1; j_call: TRBJ1-5; clone_size: NA; cdr3_aa: CGGQGAPQRQPQHF
v_call: TRBV5-4; j_call: TRBJ2-5; clone_size: NA; cdr3_aa: CASSQRTGSETQYF
v_call: TRBV5-1; j_call: TRBJ2-2; clone_size: NA; cdr3_aa: CASSLTSGSTGELFF
v_call: TRBV5-4; j_call: TRBJ1-2; clone_size: NA; cdr3_aa: CASSLGGQANYGYTF
v_call: TRBV28; j_call: TRBJ1-5; clone_size: few; cdr3_aa: CASSLFPLGVQPQHF
v_call: TRBV11-3; j_call: TRBJ2-7; clone_size: NA; cdr3_aa: CASSPGTGPSYEQYF
v_call: TRBV6-6; j_call: TRBJ1-1; clone_size: few; cdr3_aa: CASTDGSDTEAFF
v_call: TRBV10-3; j_call: TRBJ1-2; clone_size: NA; cdr3_aa: CAIRPGQGDYGYTF
v_call: TRBV7-8; j_call: TRBJ2-5; clone_size: NA; cdr3_aa: CASSLLVPPGETQYF
v_call: TRBV4-2; j_call: TRBJ1-5; clone_size: NA; cdr3_aa: CASSQDWGEKSNQPQHF
v_call: TRBV5-1; j_call: TRBJ2-2; clone_size: NA; cdr3_aa: CASSLGLFTSPGELFF
v_call: TRBV11-1; j_call: TRBJ2-7; clone_size: few; cdr3_aa: CASSLVPLDEQYF
v_call: TRBV18; j_call: TRBJ1-4; clone_size: NA; cdr3_aa: CASSPGRNEKLFF
v_call: TRBV7-8; j_call: TRBJ2-5; clone_size: NA; cdr3_aa: CASSLGQGETQYF
v_call: TRBV4-1; j_call: TRBJ2-1; clone_size: once; cdr3_aa: CASSQANMGLAMGNEQFF
v_call: TRBV9; j_call: TRBJ1-2; clone_size: few; cdr3_aa: CASRAVDNYGYTF
v_call: TRBV2; j_call: TRBJ1-1; clone_size: NA; cdr3_aa: CASTARQGVNTEAFF
v_call: TRBV5-6; j_call: TRBJ2-3; clone_size: once; cdr3_aa: CASSPSLRNTDTQYF
v_call: TRBV7-9; j_call: TRBJ1-5; clone_size: once; cdr3_aa: CASSPEGQENQPQHF
v_call: TRBV4-1; j_call: TRBJ1-5; clone_size: NA; cdr3_aa: CASSQGLLNQPQHF
v_call: TRBV19; j_call: TRBJ2-2; clone_size: NA; cdr3_aa: CASSTHSGRASDTGELFF
v_call: TRBV6-6; j_call: TRBJ2-3; clone_size: NA; cdr3_aa: CASSLPIAASTDTQYF
v_call: TRBV7-9; j_call: TRBJ2-1; clone_size: NA; cdr3_aa: CASSQSGNEQFF
v_call: TRBV19; j_call: TRBJ1-1; clone_size: NA; cdr3_aa: CAMFIGTEAFF
v_call: TRBV4-1; j_call: TRBJ2-7; clone_size: once; cdr3_aa: CASSPPLAGSYEQYF
v_call: TRBV7-9; j_call: TRBJ2-7; clone_size: NA; cdr3_aa: CASSSRGAAEQYF
v_call: TRBV6-1; j_call: TRBJ2-3; clone_size: NA; cdr3_aa: CASTGRGGTQYF
v_call: TRBV6-5; j_call: NA; clone_size: NA; cdr3_aa: CASSPRGQEAYEQYF
v_call: TRBV6-4; j_call: TRBJ1-3; clone_size: NA; cdr3_aa: CASRPSLGRNTIYF
v_call: TRBV30; j_call: TRBJ2-5; clone_size: NA; cdr3_aa: CAWSPAGAKTQYF
v_call: TRBV7-2; j_call: TRBJ1-2; clone_size: NA; cdr3_aa: CASSSAVRYGYTF
v_call: TRBV5-4; j_call: TRBJ2-1; clone_size: NA; cdr3_aa: CASSSGTDSNEQFF
v_call: TRBV15; j_call: TRBJ2-2; clone_size: NA; cdr3_aa: CATSRDSWDRDTGELFF
v_call: TRBV15; j_call: TRBJ1-5; clone_size: NA; cdr3_aa: CATSKGRAGQPQHF
v_call: TRBV5-6; j_call: TRBJ1-2; clone_size: NA; cdr3_aa: CASSLSVGYGYTF
v_call: TRBV4-1; j_call: TRBJ1-5; clone_size: NA; cdr3_aa: CASSLFRGSSQPQHF